This T cell receptor (beta chain) was identified in a study of OX40 agonist ivuxolimab in advanced cancers. About the study: Every 2 weeks, patients got intravenous ivuxolimab at one of six dose levels (0.01-10 mg/kg). One patient with hepatocellular carcinoma and two with cutaneous melanoma, three in all, had partial responses.

TCRdb's copy holds only in-frame clones and misses some; the assay was immunoSEQ multiplex PCR. The sample holds around 68,000 clones, around nine tenths seen once. About this clone: The sample contains more than one DNA sequence encoding this CDR3.

Per the germline V gene, CDR1 is MDHEN and CDR2 is SYDVKM. V lost 1 base and J lost 3, with 9 bases in between. The CDR3 is made up of 15 amino acids. The sequence derives from an adult with an advanced solid tumor such as melanoma, head and neck, liver or kidney cancer. The chain uses TRBV28 and TRBJ1-4; D is uncertain. Sequences were derived from CD4+ or CD8+ T cells sorted from blood, sampled in a trial of the OX40 agonist ivuxolimab. The CDR3 DNA reads as TGTGCCAGCAGTTTATATCGGGGAGCTAATGAAAAACTGTTTTTT. It is translated as CASSLYRGANEKLFF.